The 21 T cell receptor beta chains in this list originate from one sample, sequenced in a study of T cells in narcolepsy. Produced via immunoSEQ multiplex PCR; TCRdb's table is partial and in-frame only. The sample consists of about 30,000 clones, roughly 83% of them appearing once. Sequencing was carried out using CD45RA- memory CD4+ T cells from PBMCs. The source of these receptors is a human donor with narcolepsy.

The V and J genes are TRBV6-5 and TRBJ1-1; D uncertain. The CDR3 runs to 15 residues. Deletions cut 2 bases from V and 1 base from J, with 11 bases between. CDR1 is MNHEY, CDR2 SVGAGI, per germline. The CDR3 coding sequence is TGTGCCAGCAGTTACATAGCGAGGCAGAACACTGAAGCTTTCTTT. Its translation is CASSYIARQNTEAFF.

V usage is TRBV7-6 and J usage is TRBJ2-4, with D possibly called TRBD1 or TRBD2 (5 bases each). This CDR3 is 14 amino acids long. The germline V and J ends were trimmed by 5 bases and 6 bases, with 14 bases remaining between them. Germline-derived CDR1 and CDR2 are SGHVS and FNYEAQ. The CDR3 loop reads CASSPGTGGNIQYF. CDR3 bases: TGTGCCAGCAGCCCTGGGACGGGTGGAAACATTCAGTACTTC.

The chain carries TRBV10-3 and TRBJ2-7; a possible D gene is TRBD2 (7 bases). V was shortened by 2 bases and J by 5 bases, with 16 bases between the two germline ends. CDR1 and CDR2 (germline): ENHRY, SYGVKD. This CDR3 has 15 amino acids. The CDR3 coding sequence is TGTGCCATCAGTGAGGCGGGGGCCTCCGCAGACGAGCAGTACTTC. Protein sequence: CAISEAGASADEQYF.

The V gene is TRBV9, the J gene TRBJ2-5; 12 positions match TRBD2. The CDR3 totals 17 residues. From germline, CDR1 is SGDLS and CDR2 YYNGEE. J gave up 2 bases and V 0 bases, and 5 bases lay outside the gene matches. In DNA form, the CDR3 reads TGTGCCAGCAGCGTAGACCTAGCGGGGGGGGTTCAAGAGACCCAGTACTTC. This sequence encodes CASSVDLAGGVQETQYF. Together with reference TRBV9 and TRBJ2-5, the CDR3 gives the full variable domain: DSGVTQTPKHLITATGQRVTLRCSPRSGDLSVYWYQQSLDQGLQFLIQYYNGEERAKGNILERFSAQQFPDLHSELNLSSLELGDSALYFCASSVDLAGGVQETQYFGPGTRLLVL.

The chain carries TRBV11-3 and TRBJ2-7, with 8 bases aligning to TRBD2. The CDR3 covers 14 residues. Germline-derived CDR1 and CDR2 are SGHNT and YENEEA. V shed 5 bases, J shed 3 bases, and the junction held 6 bases outside the gene matches. CDR3 sequence: CASSPAGDNYEQYF. The CDR3 nucleotides read TGTGCCAGCAGCCCAGCGGGAGACAACTACGAGCAGTACTTC.

The chain carries TRBV27 and TRBJ1-2, with TRBD1 matching over 8 bases. The CDR3 is 15 amino acids. V lost 6 bases to trimming and J lost 2 bases; unmatched junction nucleotides: 8. The germline CDR1 and CDR2 sequences are MNHEY and SMNVEV (reference sequence). CDR3 coding DNA: TGTGCCAGCAGCTCAGGACAGGGTTGGAACTATGGCTACACCTTC. This sequence encodes CASSSGQGWNYGYTF.

The chain links TRBV2 to TRBJ2-1; 8 nucleotides match TRBD2. The CDR3 spans 14 residues. Germline loops: CDR1 SNHLY, CDR2 FYNNEI. J gave up 8 bases and V 4 bases, and 7 bases lay outside the gene matches. CDR3 nucleotide sequence: TGTGCCAGCAGTGGCGGGACTAGAACGGATGAGCAGTTCTTC. Its protein is CASSGGTRTDEQFF.

The rearrangement joins TRBV5-1 to TRBJ2-1, with 12 bases matching TRBD2. CDR1 SGHRS and CDR2 YFSETQ come from the germline V gene. This CDR3 contains 18 residues. Trimming cost V 4 bases and J 3 bases; bases outside gene matches: 11. DNA of the CDR3: TGCGCCAGCAGCCGCGGAACTAGCGGGAGGCCCATCTACAATGAGCAGTTCTTC. Translating it yields CASSRGTSGRPIYNEQFF.

The V and J genes are TRBV5-4 and TRBJ2-1, with 7 bases lining up with TRBD2. From germline, CDR1 is SGHNT and CDR2 YYREEE (reference sequence). J was trimmed by 5 bases and V by 0 bases; bases with no gene match: 5. The CDR3 extends over 15 amino acids. The CDR3, as DNA: TGTGCCAGCAGCTTGGGCGGCCTAGCGGACAATGAGCAGTTCTTC. It encodes CASSLGGLADNEQFF.

This clone appeared a few times. The chain combines TRBV2 with TRBJ1-3; D uncertain. Per the germline V gene, CDR1 is SNHLY and CDR2 is FYNNEI. CDR3 size: 14 residues. V lost 4 bases, J lost 0 bases, and 7 bases lay in between. DNA for the CDR3: TGTGCCAGCAGTGCTGCGCGCTCTGGAAACACCATATATTTT. This translates into CASSAARSGNTIYF.

The rearrangement links TRBV6-6 to TRBJ1-5; no clear D gene. V was shortened by 2 bases and J by 4 bases, with 9 bases between the two germline ends. CDR1 and CDR2 (germline): MNHNY, SVGAGI (reference sequence). This CDR3 has 14 amino acids. The CDR3 DNA follows: TGTGCCAGCAGTTACACCGGGTTGAATCAGCCCCAGCATTTT. It codes for CASSYTGLNQPQHF.

V and J are TRBV14 and TRBJ2-5; D unresolved. CDR3 length equals 13 residues. The germline V gene has CDR1 SGHDN and CDR2 FVKESK. V lost 1 base, J lost 7 bases, and 10 bases lay in between. CDR3 protein: CASSQGFRGTQYF. The CDR3 nucleotides read TGTGCCAGCAGCCAAGGGTTTCGAGGGACCCAGTACTTC.

This chain connects TRBV9 to TRBJ2-5; a possible D gene is TRBD2 (6 bases). The CDR3 contains 14 residues. With 0 bases removed from V and 2 bases from J, the gap between germline ends came to 8 bases. In germline, CDR1 is SGDLS, CDR2 YYNGEE. Here the CDR3 reads CASSVGTIQETQYF. DNA for the CDR3: TGTGCCAGCAGCGTAGGGACTATACAAGAGACCCAGTACTTC.

The rearrangement links TRBV11-2 to TRBJ1-1; no clear D gene. The germline V gene has CDR1 SGHAT and CDR2 FQNNGV. V gave up 2 bases and J gave up 5 bases, with 12 bases separating them. CDR3 length: 14 amino acids. This CDR3 reads CASSLSPGTTEAFF. Written as DNA, the CDR3 is TGTGCCAGCAGCTTAAGTCCGGGTACTACTGAAGCTTTCTTT.

The J gene is TRBJ1-3, the V gene TRBV28; a possible D gene is TRBD1 (6 bases). Germline CDR1 MDHEN, CDR2 SYDVKM. The CDR3 is made up of 16 amino acids. V gave up 4 bases and J gave up 0 bases, with 13 bases separating them. The DNA for the CDR3 is TGTGCCAGCAGTTCACGAGACAGGCCCTCTGGAAACACCATATATTTT. Protein: CASSSRDRPSGNTIYF. Together with reference TRBV28 and TRBJ1-3, the CDR3 gives the full variable domain: DVKVTQSSRYLVKRTGEKVFLECVQDMDHENMFWYRQDPGLGLRLIYFSYDVKMKEKGDIPEGYSVSREKKERFSLILESASTNQTSMYLCASSSRDRPSGNTIYFGEGSWLTVV.

The chain employs TRBV28 and TRBJ2-1; 7 positions match TRBD2. V lost 6 bases and J lost 7; bases outside the gene matches: 9. From germline, CDR1 is MDHEN and CDR2 SYDVKM. This CDR3 region has 14 residues. CDR3 in amino acids: CASRVGGRGNEQFF. CDR3 DNA sequence: TGTGCCAGCAGGGTTGGCGGGAGAGGAAATGAGCAGTTCTTC.

The V gene is TRBV2, the J gene TRBJ2-7; 11 nucleotides align to TRBD1. Germline V lookup: CDR1 SNHLY, CDR2 FYNNEI. Losses at the gene ends were 9 bases for V and 2 bases for J; bases not matched to a gene: 9. This CDR3 region has 15 residues. This CDR3 reads CASSIRDRGAYEQYF. The CDR3 DNA sequence: TGTGCCAGTAGTATCCGGGACAGGGGGGCCTACGAGCAGTACTTC.

The chain couples TRBV18 to TRBJ2-5; no clear D gene. The CDR3 sequence is 14 residues long. Germline V gene sequence: CDR1 KGHSH, CDR2 LQKENI. Trimming shortened V by 3 bases and J by 7 bases, and 15 bases separated the two germline ends. CDR3 coding DNA: TGTGCCAGCTCACCCTCTGGGCAAAGCGTGACCCAGTACTTC. Its translation: CASSPSGQSVTQYF. The full variable domain, with the rest looked up from reference TRBV18 and TRBJ2-5, is NAGVMQNPRHLVRRRGQEARLRCSPMKGHSHVYWYRQLPEEGLKFMVYLQKENIIDESGMPKERFSAEFPKEGPSILRIQQVVRGDSAAYFCASSPSGQSVTQYFGPGTRLLVL.

CDR3 nucleotide sequence: TGTGCCAGCAGCCCCCTATCAGGAGGGTTGGGTGAGCAGTTCTTC. This encodes CASSPLSGGLGEQFF. This rearrangement joins TRBV7-9 to TRBJ2-1, with a weak D call TRBD2 (6 bases). CDR3 size: 15 residues. Trimming pared 5 bases from V and 9 bases from J, leaving 20 bases between. Germline loops: CDR1 SEHNR, CDR2 FQNEAQ (reference sequence). Full variable domain (outside the CDR3, taken from reference TRBV7-9 and TRBJ2-1): DTGVSQNPRHKITKRGQNVTFRCDPISEHNRLYWYRQTLGQGPEFLTYFQNEAQLEKSRLLSDRFSAERPKGSFSTLEIQRTEQGDSAMYLCASSPLSGGLGEQFFGPGTRLTVL.

The CDR3 sequence is CASMPRGTNYGYTF. DNA for the CDR3: TGTGCCAGCATGCCTAGGGGTACCAACTATGGCTACACCTTC. The chain uses TRBV7-2 and TRBJ1-2, with a tentative D call TRBD1 (5 bases). Trimming left V 7 bases short and J 2 bases short, with 14 bases between. The CDR3 runs 14 residues. Germline lookup yields CDR1 SGHTA and CDR2 FQGNSA.

J is TRBJ2-2 and V is TRBV7-2, with a tentative D call TRBD2 (5 bases). The ends were cut back, 5 bases at V and 6 bases at J, with 13 bases in the middle. Germline CDR1 SGHTA, CDR2 FQGNSA. The CDR3 has 14 amino acids. CDR3 DNA sequence: TGTGCCAGCAGCAACGAACCCGGGGCCGGGGAGCTGTTTTTT. As protein: CASSNEPGAGELFF.